This is a list of T cell receptor beta chains from one sample in a study of blood T cell repertoires in COVID-19. Profiling relied on immunoSEQ multiplex PCR, and the TCRdb table lists in-frame clones only, not all of them. The top ten hold approximately 2.6% of the sample, which has over 250,000 clones, around 92% seen once. Input material: peripheral blood. The origin of the receptors is a person under 30 with COVID-19, enrolled during active disease. Each CDR3 is given with its conserved first and last residue. Fields, in order: clone size, J gene, D gene, V gene, CDR3 DNA, CDR3 protein. The D gene is left open where the match is weak. For some rows the clone size is stated as once, few or many, or as a class when expanded; others skip it.

. TRBJ2-2 TRBD1 TRBV5-1 TGCGCCAGCAGCGGAAATGCCCTGGACAGGGGCAAGGGCGGGGAGCTGTTTTTT CASSGNALDRGKGGELFF
. TRBJ1-2 . TRBV5-1 TGCGCCAGCAGAAGGGGCGAAAACTATGGCTACACCTTC CASRRGENYGYTF
. TRBJ1-3 . TRBV9 TGTGCCAGCAGCCTCTCCTCTGGAAACACCATATATTTT CASSLSSGNTIYF
. TRBJ2-3 TRBD1 TRBV15 TGTGCCACCAGCAGAGGGACAGGGGGCACAGATACGCAGTATTTT CATSRGTGGTDTQYF
. TRBJ2-1 . TRBV24-1 TGTGCCACCAGTGGGGGCAGGGGTTATGACAATGAGCAGTTCTTC CATSGGRGYDNEQFF
. TRBJ1-2 TRBD1 TRBV4-2 TGTGCCAGCAGCCCAAGACCTCCGGGACAGGGGACTAACTATGGCTACACCTTC CASSPRPPGQGTNYGYTF
few TRBJ1-6 . TRBV7-2 TGTGCCAGCAGCCTCAGGACTGTCTATAATTCACCCCTCCACTTT CASSLRTVYNSPLHF
. TRBJ2-5 . TRBV2 TGTGCCAGCAGTGGCGGCGCTAGCACCTTAATCCAAGAGACCCAGTACTTC CASSGGASTLIQETQYF
. TRBJ2-1 . TRBV10-1 TGCGCCAGCAGCGCACAGGGAAAGGTCTACAATGAGCAGTTCTTC CASSAQGKVYNEQFF
. TRBJ1-2 TRBD1 TRBV4-1 TGCGCCAGCAGCCTAACCTCGGGACAGGGGGTGGGTGGCTACACCTTC CASSLTSGQGVGGYTF
. TRBJ1-3 . TRBV20-1 TGCAGTGCTAGACTTGGAAACACCATATATTTT CSARLGNTIYF
. TRBJ2-3 . TRBV28 TGTGCCAGTTCGCGAGGGGGATCAGATACGCAGTATTTT CASSRGGSDTQYF
. TRBJ1-5 . TRBV4-3 TGCGCCAGCAGCCAAGAATCGGGTGCGCCCCAGCATTTT CASSQESGAPQHF
once TRBJ1-2 . TRBV12-3/TRBV12-4 TGTGCCAGCAGTTTTGGAGCCTATGGCTACACCTTC CASSFGAYGYTF
. TRBJ2-7 . TRBV15 TGTGCCACCAGCACGAAGGAGGGGACGGGACTCGACGAGCAGTACTTC CATSTKEGTGLDEQYF
. TRBJ2-1 TRBD1 TRBV9 TGTGCCAGCAGCGCCTCCTGGGGACAGCATTACAATGAGCAGTTCTTC CASSASWGQHYNEQFF
. TRBJ2-1 TRBD2 TRBV19 TGTGCCAGTAGATTGACTAGCGGGGACTACAATGAGCAGTTCTTC CASRLTSGDYNEQFF
once TRBJ1-2 TRBD1 TRBV11-2 TGTGCCAGCAGCTGGACCAGACAGGGGCCCCACTATGGCTACACCTTC CASSWTRQGPHYGYTF
. TRBJ2-2 TRBD1 TRBV5-5 TGTGCCAGCAGCGTTACCGGGACAGGGGCCCTCACCGGGGAGCTGTTTTTT CASSVTGTGALTGELFF
. TRBJ2-2 . TRBV4-3 TGCGCCAGCAGCCAGCCGGGACTGGGGCAACCCGGGGAGCTGTTTTTT CASSQPGLGQPGELFF
. TRBJ2-3 . TRBV5-1 TGCGCCAGCAGCGGAGGGGAACAAGGAGATACGCAGTATTTT CASSGGEQGDTQYF
once TRBJ1-6 . TRBV6-5 TGTGCCAGCAGGACACCGGGGGTAAATTCACCCCTCCACTTT CASRTPGVNSPLHF
. TRBJ1-4 . TRBV9 TGTGCCAGCAGCTCTCTAGGGGATAATGAAAAACTGTTTTTT CASSSLGDNEKLFF
. TRBJ2-4 TRBD2 TRBV27 TGTGCCAGCAGAAATAGCGGGGTGGGGGAAAACATTCAGTACTTC CASRNSGVGENIQYF
. TRBJ1-1 . TRBV5-1 TGCGCCAGCAGCTTGGGACAGGCCGGGGGGATGAACACTGAAGCTTTCTTT CASSLGQAGGMNTEAFF